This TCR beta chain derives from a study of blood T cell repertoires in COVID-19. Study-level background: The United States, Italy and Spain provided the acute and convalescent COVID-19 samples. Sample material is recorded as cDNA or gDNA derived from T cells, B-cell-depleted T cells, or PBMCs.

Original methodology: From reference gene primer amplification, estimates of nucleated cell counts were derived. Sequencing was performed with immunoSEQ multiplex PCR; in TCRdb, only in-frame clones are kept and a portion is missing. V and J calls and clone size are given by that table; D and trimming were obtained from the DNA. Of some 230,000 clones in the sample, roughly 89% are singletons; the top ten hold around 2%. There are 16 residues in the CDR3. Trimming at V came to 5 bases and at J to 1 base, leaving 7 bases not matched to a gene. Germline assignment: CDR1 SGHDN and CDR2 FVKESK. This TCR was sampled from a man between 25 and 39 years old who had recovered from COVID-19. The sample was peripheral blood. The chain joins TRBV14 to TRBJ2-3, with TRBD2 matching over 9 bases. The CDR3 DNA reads TGTGCCAGCAGCAGATGGGCTAGCGGGGGCACAGATACGCAGTATTTT. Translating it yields CASSRWASGGTDTQYF.